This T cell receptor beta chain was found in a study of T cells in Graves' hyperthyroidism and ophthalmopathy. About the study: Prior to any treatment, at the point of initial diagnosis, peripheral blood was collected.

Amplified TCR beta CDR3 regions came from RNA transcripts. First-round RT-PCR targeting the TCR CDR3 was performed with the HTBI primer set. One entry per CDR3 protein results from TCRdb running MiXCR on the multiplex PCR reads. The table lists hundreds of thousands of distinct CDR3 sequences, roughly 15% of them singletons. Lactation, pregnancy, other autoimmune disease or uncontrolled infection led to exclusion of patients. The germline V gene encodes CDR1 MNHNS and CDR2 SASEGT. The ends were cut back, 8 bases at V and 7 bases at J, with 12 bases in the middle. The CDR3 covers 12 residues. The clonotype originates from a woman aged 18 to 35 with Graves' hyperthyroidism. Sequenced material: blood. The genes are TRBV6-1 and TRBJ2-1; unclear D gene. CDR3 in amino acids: CASGSFMNEQFF. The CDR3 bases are TGTGCCAGCGGCAGTTTTATGAATGAGCAGTTCTTC.